This is a list of T cell receptor beta chains from one sample in a study of T cells in localized non-small cell lung cancer. Repertoires were generated with immunoSEQ multiplex PCR, while TCRdb's copy carries only in-frame clones and drops some. The sample lists 40,000 or so clones, almost 85% seen once, with approximately 15% in the top ten. Sequences were derived from peripheral blood, sampled before any cancer treatment. The receptors originated from a male donor aged 60 or older with stage III squamous cell lung carcinoma. CDR3s include the opening cysteine and the closing phenylalanine or tryptophan. The order of the fields is CDR3 protein, CDR3 DNA, D gene, clone size, J gene, V gene. D genes are given only for firm matches. A clone size is listed for some rows: how often the clone was seen (once, few, many), or a class if it is expanded.

CASSRALHNEQFF,TGTGCCAGCAGCCGGGCCCTACACAATGAGCAGTTCTTC,.,.,TRBJ2-1,TRBV7-2
CASSLATGNQPQHF,TGTGCCAGCAGCTTAGCCACAGGCAATCAGCCCCAGCATTTT,.,.,TRBJ1-5,TRBV7-6
CASSPTGGFTSYEQYF,TGTGCCAGCAGCCCCACCGGAGGGTTCACCTCCTACGAGCAGTACTTC,.,.,TRBJ2-7,TRBV9
CASSGQGAWYTEAFF,TGTGCCAGCAGTGGACAGGGGGCATGGTACACTGAAGCTTTCTTT,TRBD1,.,TRBJ1-1,TRBV5-6
CASSLTDVNNEQFF,TGTGCCAGCAGCTTGACGGACGTGAACAATGAGCAGTTCTTC,.,.,TRBJ2-1,TRBV5-6
CASSDGGREKLFF,TGTGCCAGCAGCGACGGGGGTAGGGAAAAACTGTTTTTT,.,few,TRBJ1-4,TRBV5-6
CASSGAHNEQFF,TGTGCCAGCAGCGGAGCCCACAATGAGCAGTTCTTC,.,.,TRBJ2-1,TRBV9
CASSPSGSSYNEQFF,TGCGCCAGCAGCCCCTCAGGTTCCTCCTACAATGAGCAGTTCTTC,.,.,TRBJ2-1,TRBV5-1
CASSLETATNEKLFF,TGTGCCAGCAGCTTAGAGACAGCAACTAATGAAAAACTGTTTTTT,.,.,TRBJ1-4,TRBV7-6
CATSNKTGYSTEAFF,TGCGCCACCTCAAATAAGACAGGGTATTCCACTGAAGCTTTCTTT,TRBD1,.,TRBJ1-1,TRBV5-1
CASSLVWPGESGELFF,TGTGCCAGCAGCTTAGTTTGGCCAGGGGAATCCGGGGAGCTGTTTTTT,.,once,TRBJ2-2,TRBV7-8
CASSIDRRHSYNSPLHF,TGTGCCAGTAGTATAGATCGACGCCACTCCTATAATTCACCCCTCCACTTT,.,.,TRBJ1-6,TRBV19
CASSIKGARGQYEQYF,TGTGCCAGTAGTATAAAGGGCGCCAGGGGGCAGTACGAGCAGTACTTC,TRBD1,.,TRBJ2-7,TRBV19
CASSLKGVHGYTF,TGTGCCAGCAGCTTGAAGGGGGTCCATGGCTACACCTTC,.,.,TRBJ1-2,TRBV5-6
CASKGPTVPPGLASTDTQYF,TGTGCCAGTAAGGGGCCCACAGTCCCGCCGGGACTAGCGAGCACAGATACGCAGTATTTT,TRBD2,.,TRBJ2-3,TRBV19
CASSQDRGGSDTQYF,TGTGCCAGCAGCCAAGATCGGGGGGGATCAGATACGCAGTATTTT,TRBD2,.,TRBJ2-3,TRBV14
CAITAEPYQPQHF,TGTGCCATCACGGCGGAGCCCTATCAGCCCCAGCATTTT,.,.,TRBJ1-5,TRBV10-3
CATSLEPSYEQYF,TGTGCCACCAGCTTAGAACCCTCCTACGAGCAGTACTTC,.,.,TRBJ2-7,TRBV15
CASRERGGSNEQFF,TGTGCCAGTAGGGAGCGGGGGGGTTCCAATGAGCAGTTCTTC,TRBD2,.,TRBJ2-1,TRBV19
CASRSGLDTQYF,TGTGCCAGCAGGTCCGGATTAGATACGCAGTATTTT,.,.,TRBJ2-3,TRBV6-5
CASSLGGVSGNTIYF,TGTGCCAGCAGCTTAGGGGGAGTCTCTGGAAACACCATATATTTT,.,.,TRBJ1-3,TRBV11-2
CAWSPSELLDTQYF,TGTGCCTGGAGTCCAAGCGAATTACTAGATACGCAGTATTTT,.,.,TRBJ2-3,TRBV30
CASGHRDNEQFF,TGTGCCAGCGGTCACAGAGACAATGAGCAGTTCTTC,.,.,TRBJ2-1,TRBV27
CASSPPVGDTQYF,TGTGCCAGCAGCCCCCCCGTTGGAGATACGCAGTATTTT,.,.,TRBJ2-3,TRBV5-6
CASSDGGIQYF,TGTGCCAGCAGTGACGGGGGCATTCAGTACTTC,.,once,TRBJ2-4,TRBV2
CASTPLAGSPNTGELFF,TGTGCCAGCACTCCTCTAGCGGGGAGCCCGAACACCGGGGAGCTGTTTTTT,TRBD2,.,TRBJ2-2,TRBV27
CASSLQTTGGTEAFF,TGTGCCAGCAGCCTGCAGACGACGGGAGGCACTGAAGCTTTCTTT,.,few,TRBJ1-1,TRBV4-2
CASSRQENTEAFF,TGTGCCAGCAGCCGACAGGAGAACACTGAAGCTTTCTTT,.,.,TRBJ1-1,TRBV27
CASRPEGQETQYF,TGTGCCAGCAGACCTGAGGGCCAAGAGACCCAGTACTTC,.,.,TRBJ2-5,TRBV5-4
CASSLDRGGTEAFF,TGTGCCAGCAGTCTGGACAGGGGTGGGACTGAAGCTTTCTTT,TRBD1,.,TRBJ1-1,TRBV5-4
CASSLGQIPNTEAFF,TGCGCCAGCAGCTTGGGACAGATACCGAACACTGAAGCTTTCTTT,.,.,TRBJ1-1,TRBV5-1
CASRATSEETQYF,TGTGCCAGCAGGGCAACATCCGAAGAGACCCAGTACTTC,.,.,TRBJ2-5,TRBV27